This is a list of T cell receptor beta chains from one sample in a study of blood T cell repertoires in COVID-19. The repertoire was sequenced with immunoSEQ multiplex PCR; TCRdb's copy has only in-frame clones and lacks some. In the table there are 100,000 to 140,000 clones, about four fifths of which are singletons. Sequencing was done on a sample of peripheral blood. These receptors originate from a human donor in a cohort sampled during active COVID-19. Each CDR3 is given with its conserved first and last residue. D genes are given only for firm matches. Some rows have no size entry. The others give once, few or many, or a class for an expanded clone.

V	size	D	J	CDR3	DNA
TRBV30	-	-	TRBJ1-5	CAWSTGSNQPQHF	TGTGCCTGGAGTACAGGGTCCAATCAGCCCCAGCATTTT
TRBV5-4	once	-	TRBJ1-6	CASSFIDRQAYNSPLHF	TGTGCCAGCAGCTTCATAGACAGACAGGCTTATAATTCACCCCTCCACTTT
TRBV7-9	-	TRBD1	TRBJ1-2	CASRNGQGIVGYTF	TGTGCCAGCAGGAACGGACAGGGGATTGTTGGCTACACCTTC
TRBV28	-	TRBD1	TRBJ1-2	CASSLLSGTALNYGYTF	TGTGCCAGCAGTTTGTTATCCGGGACAGCCCTTAACTATGGCTACACCTTC
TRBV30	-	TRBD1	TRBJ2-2	CAWSGGTGATTGELFF	TGTGCCTGGAGTGGCGGGACAGGGGCTACCACCGGGGAGCTGTTTTTT
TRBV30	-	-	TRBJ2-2	CAWSVLRGNGELFF	TGTGCCTGGAGTGTACTTCGGGGGAACGGGGAGCTGTTTTTT
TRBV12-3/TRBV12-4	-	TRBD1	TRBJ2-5	CASSKGQGRAQYF	TGTGCCAGCAGTAAGGGACAGGGTCGGGCCCAGTACTTC
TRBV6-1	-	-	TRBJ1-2	CASSEMTANYGYTF	TGTGCCAGCAGTGAAATGACAGCTAACTATGGCTACACCTTC
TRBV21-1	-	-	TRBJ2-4	CASSKESRVAKNIQYF	TGTGCCAGCAGCAAAGAGAGCAGGGTAGCCAAAAACATTCAGTACTTC
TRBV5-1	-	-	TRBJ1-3	CASSLVAGSGNTIYF	TGCGCCAGCAGCTTGGTTGCGGGTTCTGGAAACACCATATATTTT
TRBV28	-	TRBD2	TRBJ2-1	CASLNRGVRGDEQFF	TGTGCCAGCCTAAATCGGGGGGTTAGGGGCGATGAGCAGTTCTTC
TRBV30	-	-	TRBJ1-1	CAWSVTGPTEAFF	TGTGCCTGGAGTGTAACAGGGCCCACTGAAGCTTTCTTT
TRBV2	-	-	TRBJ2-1	CASSVQEGSYNEQFF	TGTGCCAGCAGTGTCCAGGAGGGCTCCTACAATGAGCAGTTCTTC
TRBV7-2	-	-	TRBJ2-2	CASSSRQASNTGELFF	TGTGCCAGCAGCTCCCGACAGGCCTCGAACACCGGGGAGCTGTTTTTT
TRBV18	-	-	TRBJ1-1	CASSPQGYTEAFF	TGTGCCAGCTCGCCTCAGGGCTACACTGAAGCTTTCTTT
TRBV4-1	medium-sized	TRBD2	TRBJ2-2	CASSAPGEGTGELFF	TGCGCCAGCAGCGCGCCGGGGGAGGGCACCGGGGAGCTGTTTTTT
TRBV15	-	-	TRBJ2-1	CATSRDRRVNEQFF	TGTGCCACCAGCAGAGATAGGAGGGTCAATGAGCAGTTCTTC
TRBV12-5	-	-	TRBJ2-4	CASGLWSFIAKNIQYF	TGTGCTAGTGGTTTGTGGAGTTTTATAGCCAAAAACATTCAGTACTTC
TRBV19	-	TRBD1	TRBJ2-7	CASNPGTGASSYEQYF	TGTGCCAGTAACCCAGGGACAGGGGCTAGCTCCTACGAGCAGTACTTC
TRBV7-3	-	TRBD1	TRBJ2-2	CASSLGQGGPGELFF	TGTGCCAGCAGCTTAGGACAGGGCGGCCCCGGGGAGCTGTTTTTT
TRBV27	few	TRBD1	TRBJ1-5	CASSSDRTSNQPQHF	TGTGCCAGCAGTTCGGACAGGACTAGCAATCAGCCCCAGCATTTT
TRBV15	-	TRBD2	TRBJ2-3	CATGAGGSTDTQYF	TGTGCCACCGGAGCTGGCGGGAGTACAGATACGCAGTATTTT
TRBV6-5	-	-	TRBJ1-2	CASSYWGDGYTF	TGTGCCAGCAGTTACTGGGGGGATGGCTACACCTTC
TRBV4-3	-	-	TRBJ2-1	CASSQDLGLPSSYNEQFF	TGCGCCAGCAGCCAAGATCTAGGACTCCCGAGCTCCTACAATGAGCAGTTCTTC
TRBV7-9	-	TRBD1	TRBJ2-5	CASSFPSPDREKETQYF	TGTGCCAGCAGCTTCCCTTCCCCCGACAGGGAAAAAGAGACCCAGTACTTC
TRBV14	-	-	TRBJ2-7	CASSQGLKQYEQYF	TGTGCCAGCAGCCAGGGACTCAAGCAGTACGAGCAGTACTTC
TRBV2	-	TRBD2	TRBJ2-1	CASTESLAGEGEQFF	TGTGCCAGCACTGAATCACTAGCGGGAGAGGGTGAGCAGTTCTTC
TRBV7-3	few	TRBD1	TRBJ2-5	CASSVTGGETQYF	TGTGCCAGCAGCGTCACAGGGGGCGAGACCCAGTACTTC
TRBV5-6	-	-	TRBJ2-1	CASSLYPGYNEQFF	TGTGCCAGCAGCTTGTACCCAGGGTACAATGAGCAGTTCTTC
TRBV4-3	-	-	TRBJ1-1	CASSQEVLATEAFF	TGCGCCAGCAGCCAAGAGGTGTTGGCCACTGAAGCTTTCTTT
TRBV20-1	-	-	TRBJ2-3	CSAILIDTQYF	TGCAGTGCTATTTTAATAGATACGCAGTATTTT
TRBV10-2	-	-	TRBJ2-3	CASSTRGAADTQYF	TGCGCCAGCAGCACCCGGGGAGCGGCAGATACGCAGTATTTT
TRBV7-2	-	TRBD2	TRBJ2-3	CASSFTSGTDTQYF	TGTGCCAGCAGCTTCACTAGCGGCACAGATACGCAGTATTTT
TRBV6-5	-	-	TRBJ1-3	CASNYASGNTIYF	TGTGCCAGCAACTACGCAAGTGGAAACACCATATATTTT
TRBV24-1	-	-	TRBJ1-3	CATQDSSSGNTIYF	TGTGCCACCCAAGACAGCAGCTCTGGAAACACCATATATTTT
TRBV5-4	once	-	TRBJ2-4	CASTRTDGIQYF	TGTGCCAGCACCAGGACAGACGGCATTCAGTACTTC
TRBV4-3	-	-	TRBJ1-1	CASSQGRTMNTEAFF	TGCGCCAGCAGCCAAGGCAGAACGATGAACACTGAAGCTTTCTTT